Listed here is a single TCR beta chain. The antigen is unknown. The data were obtained in a study of T cell responses to AZD1222 COVID-19 vaccine. Findings of the study overall: Spike-specific TCR depth and breadth grew after two AZD1222 doses. Donors were mostly white British, more females; clonal diversity possibly underestimated.

The method was immunoSEQ multiplex PCR; TCRdb's version includes in-frame clones alone and lacks a portion of them. The profile shows under 140,000 clones, 81% of them singletons. Germline assignment: CDR1 KGHSH and CDR2 LQKENI. The CDR3 runs to 13 residues. V lost 3 bases, J lost 1 base, and 6 bases lay in between. The source of this sequence is an adult in good health. Specimen: peripheral blood, collected on day 0 of AZD1222 vaccination. This rearrangement joins TRBV18 to TRBJ2-5; D is undetermined. The CDR3 sequence: CASSPGIQETQYF. The CDR3 nucleotides are TGTGCCAGCTCACCGGGAATCCAAGAGACCCAGTACTTC.